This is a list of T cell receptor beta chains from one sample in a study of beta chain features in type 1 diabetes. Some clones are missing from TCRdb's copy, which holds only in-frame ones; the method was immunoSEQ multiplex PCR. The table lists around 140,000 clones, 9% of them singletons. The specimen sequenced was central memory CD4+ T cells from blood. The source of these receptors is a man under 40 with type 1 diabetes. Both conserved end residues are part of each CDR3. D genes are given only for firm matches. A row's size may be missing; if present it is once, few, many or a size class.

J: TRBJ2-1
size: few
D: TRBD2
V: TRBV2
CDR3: CASSAGGYNEQFF
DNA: TGTGCCAGCAGTGCGGGGGGCTACAATGAGCAGTTCTTC

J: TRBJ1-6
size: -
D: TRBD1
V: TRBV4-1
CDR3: CASSHTSGQEGPPLHF
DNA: TGCGCCAGCAGTCACACTTCGGGACAGGAGGGGCCACCCCTCCACTTT

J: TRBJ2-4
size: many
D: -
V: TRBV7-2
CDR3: CASSPTGSGSFKNIQYF
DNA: TGTGCCAGCAGCCCGACAGGTTCTGGATCGTTCAAAAACATTCAGTACTTC

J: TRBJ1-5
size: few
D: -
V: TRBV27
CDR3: CASSLSEGRHQPQHF
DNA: TGTGCCAGCAGTTTATCGGAAGGGAGGCATCAGCCCCAGCATTTT

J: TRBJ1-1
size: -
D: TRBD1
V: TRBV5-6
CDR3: CASSGFLLGQGAEAFF
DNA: TGTGCCAGCAGCGGATTCCTCTTAGGACAGGGAGCTGAAGCTTTCTTT

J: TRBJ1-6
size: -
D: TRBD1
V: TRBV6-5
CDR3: CASARTGGSGSPLHF
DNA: TGTGCCAGCGCCCGGACAGGGGGAAGCGGGTCACCCCTCCACTTT

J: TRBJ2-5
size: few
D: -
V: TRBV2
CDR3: CASKRNGGETETQYF
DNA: TGTGCCAGCAAAAGGAACGGCGGGGAGACGGAGACCCAGTACTTC

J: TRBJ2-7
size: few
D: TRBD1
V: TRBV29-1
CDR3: CSVAYGTGDREQYF
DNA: TGCAGCGTTGCGTACGGGACAGGGGACCGCGAGCAGTACTTC

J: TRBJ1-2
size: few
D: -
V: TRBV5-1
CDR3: CASSLEVQAISTF
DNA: TGCGCCAGCAGCTTGGAGGTACAGGCCATATCTACCTTC

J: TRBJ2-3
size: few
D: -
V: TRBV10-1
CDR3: CASSDGLFLGQYF
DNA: TGCGCCAGCAGCGATGGACTTTTCTTAGGGCAGTATTTT

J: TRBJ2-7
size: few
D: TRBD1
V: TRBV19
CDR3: CASSSQTGSSYEQYF
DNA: TGTGCCAGTAGTTCCCAGACAGGGAGCTCCTACGAGCAGTACTTC

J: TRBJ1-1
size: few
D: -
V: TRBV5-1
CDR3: CASSLEAREAFF
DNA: TGCGCCAGCAGCTTGGAAGCTAGAGAAGCTTTCTTT

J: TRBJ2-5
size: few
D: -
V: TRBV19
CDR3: CAVGVRQETQYF
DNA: TGTGCCGTCGGGGTTAGGCAAGAGACCCAGTACTTC

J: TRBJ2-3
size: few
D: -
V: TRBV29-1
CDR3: CSVEDRAGLSTDTQYF
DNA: TGCAGCGTTGAAGATCGGGCGGGGCTTAGCACAGATACGCAGTATTTT

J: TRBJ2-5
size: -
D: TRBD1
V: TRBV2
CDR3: CASTYYRTGTSGTQYF
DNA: TGTGCCAGTACTTATTACAGGACAGGGACCTCTGGGACCCAGTACTTC

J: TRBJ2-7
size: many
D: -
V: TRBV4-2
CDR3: CASSQGTGYEQYF
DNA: TGTGCCAGCAGCCAAGGCACAGGATACGAGCAGTACTTC

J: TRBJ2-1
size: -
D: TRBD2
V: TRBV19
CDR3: CASSIGLAGLHNEQFF
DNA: TGTGCCAGTAGTATCGGACTAGCGGGGCTGCACAATGAGCAGTTCTTC

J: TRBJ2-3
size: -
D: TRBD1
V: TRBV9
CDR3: CASSVEGTGSTDTQYF
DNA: TGTGCCAGCAGCGTAGAAGGGACAGGGAGCACAGATACGCAGTATTTT

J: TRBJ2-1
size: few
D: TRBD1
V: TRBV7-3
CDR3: CASSSDRVGEQFF
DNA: TGTGCCAGCAGCTCAGACAGGGTGGGTGAGCAGTTCTTC

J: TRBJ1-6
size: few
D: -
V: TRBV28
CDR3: CASSLGNSYNSPLHF
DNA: TGTGCCAGCAGTTTAGGCAACTCCTATAATTCACCCCTCCACTTT

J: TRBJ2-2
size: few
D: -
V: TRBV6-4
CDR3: CASSVVSNTGELFF
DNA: TGTGCCAGCAGTGTAGTGTCGAACACCGGGGAGCTGTTTTTT

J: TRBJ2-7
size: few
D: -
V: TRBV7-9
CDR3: CASSLDRRAYEQYF
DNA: TGTGCCAGCAGCTTAGACAGGCGAGCCTACGAGCAGTACTTC

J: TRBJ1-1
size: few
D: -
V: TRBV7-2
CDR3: CASSLTGATEAFF
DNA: TGTGCCAGCAGCTTAACTGGGGCCACTGAAGCTTTCTTT

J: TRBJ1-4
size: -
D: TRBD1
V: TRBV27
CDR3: CASSIKQGEKLFF
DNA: TGTGCCAGCAGCATAAAACAGGGGGAAAAACTGTTTTTT

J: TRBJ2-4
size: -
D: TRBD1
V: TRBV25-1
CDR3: CASSVPGTGKNIQYF
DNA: TGTGCCAGCAGTGTACCCGGGACAGGGAAAAACATTCAGTACTTC

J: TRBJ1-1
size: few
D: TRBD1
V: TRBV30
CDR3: CAWSVRRTGGEAFF
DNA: TGTGCCTGGAGTGTACGGCGGACAGGGGGTGAAGCTTTCTTT

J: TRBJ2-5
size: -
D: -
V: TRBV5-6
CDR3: CASSLGFQETQYF
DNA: TGTGCCAGCAGCTTGGGGTTCCAGGAGACCCAGTACTTC

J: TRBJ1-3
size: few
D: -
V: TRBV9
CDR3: CASSVDGRQAGGNTIYF
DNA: TGTGCCAGCAGCGTAGATGGGCGTCAGGCCGGCGGAAACACCATATATTTT

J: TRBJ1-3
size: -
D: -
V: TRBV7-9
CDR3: CASSYSGNTIYF
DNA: TGTGCCAGCAGTTATTCTGGAAACACCATATATTTT

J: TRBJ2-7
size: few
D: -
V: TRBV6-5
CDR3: CASNPGPEVYEQYF
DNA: TGTGCCAGCAACCCGGGTCCTGAAGTCTACGAGCAGTACTTC

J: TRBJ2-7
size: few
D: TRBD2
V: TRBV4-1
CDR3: CASSQDLSGGLREQYF
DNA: TGTGCCAGCAGCCAAGATCTCAGCGGGGGGCTGAGAGAGCAGTACTTC

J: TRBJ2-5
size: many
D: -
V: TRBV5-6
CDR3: CASSLVMESQYF
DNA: TGTGCCAGCAGCTTGGTAATGGAGAGCCAGTACTTC

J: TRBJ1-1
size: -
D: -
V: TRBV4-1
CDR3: CASSQGGRAWNTEAFF
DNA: TGCGCCAGCAGCCAAGGTGGCAGGGCATGGAACACTGAAGCTTTCTTT

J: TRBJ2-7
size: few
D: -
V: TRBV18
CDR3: CASSLSYEQYF
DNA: TGTGCCAGCTCTCTCTCCTACGAGCAGTACTTC

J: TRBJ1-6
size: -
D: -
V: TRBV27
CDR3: CASSSRGSTYNSPLHF
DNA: TGTGCCAGCAGTTCCAGGGGAAGCACCTATAATTCACCCCTCCACTTT

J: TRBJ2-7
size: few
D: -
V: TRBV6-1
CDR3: CASSEGGGVHSYEQYF
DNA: TGTGCCAGCAGTGAAGGCGGCGGGGTTCACTCCTACGAGCAGTACTTC

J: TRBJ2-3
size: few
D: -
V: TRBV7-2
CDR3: CASSRESTDTQYF
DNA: TGTGCCAGCAGCCGTGAGAGCACAGATACGCAGTATTTT

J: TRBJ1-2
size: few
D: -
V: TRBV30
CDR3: CAWSDRYRGYTF
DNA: TGTGCCTGGTCAGACAGGTATAGGGGCTACACCTTC

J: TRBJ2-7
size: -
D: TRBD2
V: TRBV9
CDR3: CASSVATSGVLGEQYF
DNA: TGTGCCAGCAGCGTAGCGACTAGCGGGGTACTGGGGGAGCAGTACTTC

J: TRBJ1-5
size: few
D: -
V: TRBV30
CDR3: CAWTFGGNQPQHF
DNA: TGTGCCTGGACTTTCGGGGGCAATCAGCCCCAGCATTTT

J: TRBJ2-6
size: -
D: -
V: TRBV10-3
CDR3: CATDYPGANVLTF
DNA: TGTGCCACCGACTACCCCGGGGCCAACGTCCTGACTTTC

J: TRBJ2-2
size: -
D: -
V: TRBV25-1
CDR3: CASSPPGSLTGELFF
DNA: TGTGCCAGCAGTCCCCCGGGATCCCTCACCGGGGAGCTGTTTTTT

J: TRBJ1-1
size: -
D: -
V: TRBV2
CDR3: CASIMTLSTEAFF
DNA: TGTGCCAGCATTATGACACTGAGCACTGAAGCTTTCTTT

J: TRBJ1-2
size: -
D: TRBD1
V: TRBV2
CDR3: CASSADRGSGYTF
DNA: TGTGCCAGCAGTGCGGACAGGGGGTCTGGCTACACCTTC

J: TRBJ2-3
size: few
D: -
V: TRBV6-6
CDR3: CASSHIDTQYF
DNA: TGTGCCAGCAGTCACATAGATACGCAGTATTTT

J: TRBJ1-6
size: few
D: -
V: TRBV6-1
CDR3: CASTLNSHNSPLHF
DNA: TGTGCCAGCACGCTAAACAGCCATAATTCACCCCTCCACTTT

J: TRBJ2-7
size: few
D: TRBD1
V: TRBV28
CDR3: CASSSPGMQGAYEQYF
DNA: TGTGCCAGCTCATCTCCTGGGATGCAGGGGGCCTACGAGCAGTACTTC

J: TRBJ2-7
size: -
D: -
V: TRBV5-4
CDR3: CASSLDPDSSYEQYF
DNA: TGTGCCAGCAGCTTGGATCCAGATTCCTCCTACGAGCAGTACTTC

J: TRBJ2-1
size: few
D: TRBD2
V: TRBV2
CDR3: CASSSGLAGTSSYNEQFF
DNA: TGTGCCAGCAGTTCGGGACTAGCGGGAACAAGCTCCTACAATGAGCAGTTCTTC

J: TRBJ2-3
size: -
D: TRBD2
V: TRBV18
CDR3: CASSPRTSSDTQYF
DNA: TGTGCCAGCTCACCCCGGACTAGCTCAGATACGCAGTATTTT

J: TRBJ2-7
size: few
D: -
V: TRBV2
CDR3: CASKADGDEQYF
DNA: TGTGCCAGCAAAGCTGACGGGGACGAGCAGTACTTC

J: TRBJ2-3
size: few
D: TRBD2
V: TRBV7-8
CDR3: CASSLSSLGLAVTDTQYF
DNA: TGTGCCAGCAGCTTAAGTTCTTTGGGACTAGCGGTCACAGATACGCAGTATTTT

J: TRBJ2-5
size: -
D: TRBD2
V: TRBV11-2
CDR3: CASSPGVAGGTQYF
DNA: TGTGCCAGCAGCCCCGGGGTAGCGGGGGGTACACAGTACTTC

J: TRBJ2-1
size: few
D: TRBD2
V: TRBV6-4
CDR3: CASSKTSGGAYEQFF
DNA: TGTGCCAGCTCCAAGACTAGCGGGGGGGCCTATGAGCAGTTCTTC

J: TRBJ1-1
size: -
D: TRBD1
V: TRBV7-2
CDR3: CASSLGGTVNTEAFF
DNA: TGTGCCAGCAGCTTAGGGGGGACAGTGAACACTGAAGCTTTCTTT

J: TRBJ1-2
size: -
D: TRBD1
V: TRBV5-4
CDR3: CASSQDRVGGYTF
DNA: TGTGCCAGCAGCCAGGACAGGGTGGGTGGCTACACCTTC

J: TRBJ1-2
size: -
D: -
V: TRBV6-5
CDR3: CASSYIGGGYTF
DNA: TGTGCCAGCAGTTACATAGGGGGAGGCTACACCTTC

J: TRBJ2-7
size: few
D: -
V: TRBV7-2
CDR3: CASSLSWGDSEQYF
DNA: TGTGCCAGCAGCCTATCTTGGGGAGATTCTGAGCAGTACTTC

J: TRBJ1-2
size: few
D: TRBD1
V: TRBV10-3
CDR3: CAIREPGGSYGYTF
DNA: TGTGCCATCAGAGAACCAGGGGGCTCCTATGGCTACACCTTC